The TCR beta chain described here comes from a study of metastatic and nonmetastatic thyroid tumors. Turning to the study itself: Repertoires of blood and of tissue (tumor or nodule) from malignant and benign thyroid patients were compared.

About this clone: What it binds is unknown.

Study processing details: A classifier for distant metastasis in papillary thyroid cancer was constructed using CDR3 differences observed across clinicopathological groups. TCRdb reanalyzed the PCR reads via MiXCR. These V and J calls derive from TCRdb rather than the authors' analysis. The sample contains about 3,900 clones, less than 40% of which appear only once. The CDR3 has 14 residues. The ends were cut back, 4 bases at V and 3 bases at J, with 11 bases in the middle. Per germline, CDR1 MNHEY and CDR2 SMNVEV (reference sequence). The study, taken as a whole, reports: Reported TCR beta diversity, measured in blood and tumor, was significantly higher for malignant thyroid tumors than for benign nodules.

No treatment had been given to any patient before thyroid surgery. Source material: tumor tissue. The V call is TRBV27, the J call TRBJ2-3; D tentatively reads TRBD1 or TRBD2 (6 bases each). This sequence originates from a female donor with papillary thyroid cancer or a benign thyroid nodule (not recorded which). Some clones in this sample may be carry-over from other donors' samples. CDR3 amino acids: CASSSRGRTDTQYF. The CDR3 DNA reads TGTGCCAGCAGTTCCCGGGGGCGGACAGATACGCAGTATTTT.